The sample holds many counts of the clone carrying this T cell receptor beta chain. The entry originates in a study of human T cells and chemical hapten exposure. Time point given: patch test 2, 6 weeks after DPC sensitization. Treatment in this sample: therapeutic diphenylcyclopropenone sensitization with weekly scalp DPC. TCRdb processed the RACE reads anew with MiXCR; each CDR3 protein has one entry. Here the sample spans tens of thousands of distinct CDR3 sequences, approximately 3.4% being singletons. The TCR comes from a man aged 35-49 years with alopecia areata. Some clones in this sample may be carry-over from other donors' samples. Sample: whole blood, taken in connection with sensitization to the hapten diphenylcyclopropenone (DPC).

The CDR3 loop is CSALDSFTAKTQYF. The CDR3 DNA sequence: TGCAGTGCCCTGGACAGCTTCACCGCGAAGACCCAGTACTTC. The chain carries TRBV20-1 and TRBJ2-5; the D gene is possibly TRBD1 (6 bases). V gave up 6 bases and J gave up 6 bases, with 20 bases separating them. Germline V gene lookup returns CDR1 DFQATT and CDR2 SNEGSKA (reference sequence). This CDR3 has 14 amino acids.